The 20 T cell receptor beta chains listed next were all sequenced from one sample in a study of T cell responses to AZD1222 COVID-19 vaccine (dated by TCRdb to about 2021). Preparation of the library involved the immunoSEQ multiplex PCR assay. TCRdb retrieved this table from immuneACCESS and kept in-frame rearrangements only. Not all clones are present; in checked studies, unresolved V genes account for under half, and no reason is known for the remainder. The sample records about 100,000 clones, 80% to 90% of which are singletons. Clones ranked in the top ten supply 4% to 4.5% of the sample. The time point label, read with the paper, signifies: baseline before first vaccination. Sample treatment or condition, as interpreted from the label and publication: meningococcal conjugate vaccine given as trial control. This specimen consisted of peripheral blood, obtained on day 0 of MenACWY control vaccination. The receptors were gathered from an adult in good health.

Only one count was recorded for this clone. CDR3 amino acids: CASSQGELGVEAFF. DNA of the CDR3: TGTGCCAGCAGCCAAGGGGAACTTGGGGTGGAAGCTTTCTTT. V is TRBV3-1 (or the pseudogene TRBV3-2) and J is TRBJ1-1, with D unresolved. The CDR3 runs 14 residues. Germline CDR1 and CDR2: LGHDT and YNNKEL (reference sequence). V was cut by 1 base and J by 8 bases, with 14 bases left in between.

The chain employs TRBV19 and TRBJ2-2; D tentatively fits TRBD1 or TRBD2 (5 bases each). V was cut by 3 bases and J by 8 bases, with 13 bases left in between. CDR1 is LNHDA and CDR2 is SQIVND in the germline V gene (reference sequence). The CDR3 sequence is 14 residues long. The CDR3 here is CASSIPGPRGELFF. The CDR3, as DNA: TGTGCCAGTAGTATCCCGGGACCTCGGGGGGAGCTGTTTTTT.

The gene calls are TRBV4-2 and TRBJ1-2, with a possible D match to TRBD1 (6 bases). Germline-derived CDR1 and CDR2 are LGHNA and YNFKEQ. The CDR3 runs 17 residues. The V end lost 1 base, the J end lost 6 bases, and 21 bases lay between the germline ends. CDR3 DNA: TGTGCCAGCAGCCAAGGGTTCGGTGGAGGCAGGGGTGATGGCTACACCTTC. Translation gives CASSQGFGGGRGDGYTF.

The V gene is TRBV6-5, the J gene TRBJ1-2, with D possibly being TRBD1 (6 bases). Germline V gives CDR1 MNHEY, CDR2 SVGAGI. V was trimmed by 5 bases and J by 0 bases, leaving 10 bases between them. CDR3 size: 14 residues. CDR3 amino acids: CASSQDRANYGYTF. The CDR3 nucleotides read TGTGCCAGCAGTCAGGACAGAGCTAACTATGGCTACACCTTC.

The chain is built from TRBV29-1 and TRBJ1-2, with no clear D. From germline, CDR1 is SQVTM and CDR2 ANQGSEA. This CDR3 has 11 amino acids. V was shortened by 5 bases and J by 4 bases, with 8 bases between the two germline ends. CDR3 residues: CSVTTTYGYTF. The CDR3 nucleotides are TGCAGCGTTACGACAACCTATGGCTACACCTTC.

About this clone: Other DNA sequences in the same sample also yield this CDR3. The chain has TRBV10-2 and TRBJ1-1, with D tentatively TRBD1 (5 bases). Trimming removed 6 bases at V and 4 bases at J, with 15 bases between. Germline V gives CDR1 WSHSY, CDR2 SAAADI. CDR3 length: 14 residues. The CDR3 region is CASRRSGDLTEAFF. The CDR3 bases are TGCGCCAGCAGAAGATCCGGGGACCTCACTGAAGCTTTCTTT.

V usage is TRBV5-1 and J usage is TRBJ2-7, with D perhaps TRBD1 (6 bases). V gave up 4 bases and J gave up 3 bases, with 11 bases separating them. This CDR3 comprises 13 residues. The V gene's germline CDR1 is SGHRS and CDR2 YFSETQ. DNA of the CDR3: TGCGCCAGCAGCGTGAGACAGGACTACGAGCAGTACTTC. It encodes CASSVRQDYEQYF. Combining the CDR3 with reference TRBV5-1 and TRBJ2-7 gives the whole variable domain KAGVTQTPRYLIKTRGQQVTLSCSPISGHRSVSWYQQTPGQGLQFLFEYFSETQRNKGNFPGRFSGRQFSNSRSEMNVSTLELGDSALYLCASSVRQDYEQYFGPGTRLTVT.

Comments on this clone: One end of the junction fails to match germline, which may point to a read error. The rearrangement joins TRBV18 to TRBJ1-5, with TRBD1 matching over 10 bases. Germline V gene sequence: CDR1 KGHSH, CDR2 LQKENI. CDR3 size: 15 residues. The CDR3 DNA is TGTGCCAGCTCACGAGGACAGGGGGGCAAACAGCCCCAGCATTTT. Its translation is CASSRGQGGKQPQHF.

The V call is TRBV5-1, the J call TRBJ1-2, with 9 bases lining up with TRBD1. J gave up 7 bases and V 7 bases, and 11 bases lay outside the gene matches. The CDR3 loop spans 14 amino acids. Per the germline V gene, CDR1 is SGHRS and CDR2 is YFSETQ. CDR3 sequence: CASRRTGAAFGYTF. As DNA, the CDR3 is TGCGCCAGCCGGCGGACAGGGGCTGCCTTTGGCTACACCTTC.

V is TRBV9 and J is TRBJ1-5; D is possibly TRBD1 (5 bases). Germline V gene sequence: CDR1 SGDLS, CDR2 YYNGEE. The CDR3 totals 15 residues. The germline V and J ends were trimmed by 4 bases and 4 bases, with 15 bases remaining between them. The DNA for the CDR3 is TGTGCCAGCAGCCCTTCGGGGGGGAGTAATCAGCCCCAGCATTTT. As protein: CASSPSGGSNQPQHF.

The chain uses TRBV19 and TRBJ2-7; 7 bases line up with TRBD1. This CDR3 has 14 residues. With 3 bases clipped from V and 8 bases from J, the junction kept 10 bases outside the gene matches. Germline CDR1 is LNHDA and CDR2 is SQIVND (reference sequence). The CDR3 reads CASSIAGARGKQYF. CDR3 bases: TGTGCCAGTAGTATCGCAGGGGCCAGGGGGAAGCAGTACTTC.

This clone was counted between two and nine times. This chain connects TRBV3-1 (or the pseudogene TRBV3-2) to TRBJ1-2; no definite D call. The CDR3 spans 14 residues. Germline V gene lookup returns CDR1 LGHDT and CDR2 YNNKEL (reference sequence). V gave up 0 bases and J gave up 7 bases, with 12 bases separating them. CDR3 sequence reads: CASSQEGGWAGYTF. The CDR3 DNA reads as TGTGCCAGCAGCCAAGAGGGAGGGTGGGCTGGCTACACCTTC.

The rearrangement links TRBV2 to TRBJ1-2, with TRBD1 as a possible D gene (5 bases). Germline loops: CDR1 SNHLY, CDR2 FYNNEI. Deletions cut 6 bases from V and 8 bases from J, with 16 bases between. The CDR3 sequence is 13 residues long. The DNA for the CDR3 is TGTGCCAGCAGCGGACGGGGGGAAGGGGGCTACACCTTC. It encodes CASSGRGEGGYTF.

The V gene is TRBV7-8, the J gene TRBJ2-7, with TRBD2 matching 7 bases. Germline CDR1 SGHVS, CDR2 FQNEAQ. The CDR3 consists of 16 residues. The V gene end was trimmed by 8 bases and the J gene end by 7 bases; junction bases not matched to a gene: 20. The CDR3 DNA follows: TGTGCCAGCGCCCTCGCCCTAGCGGCCTTTGGGGTTGAGCAGTACTTC. Amino acids: CASALALAAFGVEQYF.

The J gene is TRBJ2-3, the V gene TRBV10-3, with 8 bases fitting TRBD1. The CDR3 sequence is 17 residues long. Per the germline V gene, CDR1 is ENHRY and CDR2 is SYGVKD. Trimming removed 0 bases from V and 2 bases from J; junction bases left unmatched: 7. This CDR3 is CAISESRDRSSTDTQYF. CDR3 bases: TGTGCCATCAGTGAGTCGAGGGACAGGTCCTCCACAGATACGCAGTATTTT.

This rearrangement joins TRBV9 to TRBJ2-5; 8 positions agree with TRBD2. CDR1 and CDR2 from the germline V gene are SGDLS and YYNGEE. This CDR3 spans 16 amino acids. Trimming cost V 0 bases and J 5 bases; bases outside gene matches: 9. The CDR3 spells CASSVVPSGGWETQYF. Here the CDR3 DNA reads TGTGCCAGCAGCGTAGTGCCCAGCGGGGGCTGGGAGACCCAGTACTTC.

The chain is built from TRBV28 and TRBJ1-2; 8 bases are shared with TRBD1. The CDR3 spans 16 residues. The J segment lost 1 base and the V segment lost 2 bases, leaving 6 bases of the junction unmatched. Per germline, CDR1 MDHEN and CDR2 SYDVKM. As DNA, the CDR3 is TGTGCCAGCAGTTTAGCCCAGGGGGCCCGTAACTATGGCTACACCTTC. This sequence encodes CASSLAQGARNYGYTF.

The chain combines TRBV7-3 with TRBJ2-5; D is ambiguous. CDR1 and CDR2 from the germline V gene are SGHTA and FQGTGA. V dropped 0 bases and J dropped 3 bases, with 5 bases sitting between them. The CDR3 loop spans 13 amino acids. The CDR3: CASSLTVKETQYF. The DNA for the CDR3 is TGTGCCAGCAGCTTAACCGTAAAAGAGACCCAGTACTTC.

The chain links TRBV28 to TRBJ1-5, with D unclear. The CDR3 extends over 13 amino acids. Germline V gene data show CDR1 as MDHEN and CDR2 as SYDVKM. The V and J ends lost 3 bases and 7 bases respectively, with 10 bases between them. DNA of the CDR3: TGTGCCAGCAGTTTCGGCCAGCACCAGCCCCAGCATTTT. Protein: CASSFGQHQPQHF.

The rearrangement uses TRBV7-2 and TRBJ1-5; the match to TRBD1 covers 8 bases. The V and J ends lost 1 base and 6 bases, in that order; junction bases with no gene match: 5. The CDR3 sequence is 15 residues long. Germline-derived CDR1 and CDR2 are SGHTA and FQGNSA. CDR3 amino acids: CASSLGRGRGQPQHF. DNA for the CDR3: TGTGCCAGCAGCTTAGGCAGGGGGCGCGGTCAGCCCCAGCATTTT.